This T cell receptor beta chain appears in the sequencing data of a study of preoperative IRX-2 immunotherapy in early breast cancer. Treatment reported: preoperative locoregional IRX-2 cytokine immunotherapy. Samples came from a phase Ib trial of preoperative locoregional IRX-2 cytokine immunotherapy. Method: immunoSEQ multiplex PCR; TCRdb's copy keeps in-frame clones and lacks some. The sample has more than 35,000 clones, 70% to 85% seen once; the top ten hold 1% to 1.5%. This CDR3 contains 15 residues. Germline lookup yields CDR1 LNHDA and CDR2 SQIVND (reference sequence). V dropped 2 bases and J dropped 8; count of bases not matched to a gene: 6.

The rearrangement uses TRBV19 and TRBJ2-3; TRBD2 aligns across 11 bases. Sequenced here: tumor tissue, sampled after IRX-2 immunotherapy. The TCR was taken from a human donor with breast cancer. In nucleotides, the CDR3 is TGTGCCAGTAGTATACAGGCTACTAGCGGGGGTACGCAGTATTTT. Its translation is CASSIQATSGGTQYF. Full variable domain (rest looked up from reference TRBV19 and TRBJ2-3): DGGITQSPKYLFRKEGQNVTLSCEQNLNHDAMYWYRQDPGQGLRLIYYSQIVNDFQKGDIAEGYSVSREKKESFPLTVTSAQKNPTAFYLCASSIQATSGGTQYFGPGTRLTVL.